This TCR beta chain was retrieved from a study of blood T cell repertoires in COVID-19. Turning to the study itself: PBMCs, B-cell-depleted T cells, or T cells provided the cDNA or gDNA that made up the material.

The method was immunoSEQ multiplex PCR; TCRdb's version includes in-frame clones alone and lacks a portion of them. The data contain around 89,000 clones, 80% to 90% of them seen just once; the ten biggest clones take up over 7%. CDR3 length equals 12 residues. Trimming removed 2 bases from V and 6 bases from J, with 8 bases in between. CDR1 is SGHRS and CDR2 is YFSETQ in the germline V gene. Input material: peripheral blood. The receptor comes from a man aged 50 to 60 with acute or convalescent COVID-19. This chain joins TRBV5-1 and TRBJ1-2; D ambiguous. CDR3 sequence: CASSFSLDGYTF. Here the CDR3 DNA reads TGCGCCAGCAGCTTCTCCCTTGATGGCTACACCTTC.